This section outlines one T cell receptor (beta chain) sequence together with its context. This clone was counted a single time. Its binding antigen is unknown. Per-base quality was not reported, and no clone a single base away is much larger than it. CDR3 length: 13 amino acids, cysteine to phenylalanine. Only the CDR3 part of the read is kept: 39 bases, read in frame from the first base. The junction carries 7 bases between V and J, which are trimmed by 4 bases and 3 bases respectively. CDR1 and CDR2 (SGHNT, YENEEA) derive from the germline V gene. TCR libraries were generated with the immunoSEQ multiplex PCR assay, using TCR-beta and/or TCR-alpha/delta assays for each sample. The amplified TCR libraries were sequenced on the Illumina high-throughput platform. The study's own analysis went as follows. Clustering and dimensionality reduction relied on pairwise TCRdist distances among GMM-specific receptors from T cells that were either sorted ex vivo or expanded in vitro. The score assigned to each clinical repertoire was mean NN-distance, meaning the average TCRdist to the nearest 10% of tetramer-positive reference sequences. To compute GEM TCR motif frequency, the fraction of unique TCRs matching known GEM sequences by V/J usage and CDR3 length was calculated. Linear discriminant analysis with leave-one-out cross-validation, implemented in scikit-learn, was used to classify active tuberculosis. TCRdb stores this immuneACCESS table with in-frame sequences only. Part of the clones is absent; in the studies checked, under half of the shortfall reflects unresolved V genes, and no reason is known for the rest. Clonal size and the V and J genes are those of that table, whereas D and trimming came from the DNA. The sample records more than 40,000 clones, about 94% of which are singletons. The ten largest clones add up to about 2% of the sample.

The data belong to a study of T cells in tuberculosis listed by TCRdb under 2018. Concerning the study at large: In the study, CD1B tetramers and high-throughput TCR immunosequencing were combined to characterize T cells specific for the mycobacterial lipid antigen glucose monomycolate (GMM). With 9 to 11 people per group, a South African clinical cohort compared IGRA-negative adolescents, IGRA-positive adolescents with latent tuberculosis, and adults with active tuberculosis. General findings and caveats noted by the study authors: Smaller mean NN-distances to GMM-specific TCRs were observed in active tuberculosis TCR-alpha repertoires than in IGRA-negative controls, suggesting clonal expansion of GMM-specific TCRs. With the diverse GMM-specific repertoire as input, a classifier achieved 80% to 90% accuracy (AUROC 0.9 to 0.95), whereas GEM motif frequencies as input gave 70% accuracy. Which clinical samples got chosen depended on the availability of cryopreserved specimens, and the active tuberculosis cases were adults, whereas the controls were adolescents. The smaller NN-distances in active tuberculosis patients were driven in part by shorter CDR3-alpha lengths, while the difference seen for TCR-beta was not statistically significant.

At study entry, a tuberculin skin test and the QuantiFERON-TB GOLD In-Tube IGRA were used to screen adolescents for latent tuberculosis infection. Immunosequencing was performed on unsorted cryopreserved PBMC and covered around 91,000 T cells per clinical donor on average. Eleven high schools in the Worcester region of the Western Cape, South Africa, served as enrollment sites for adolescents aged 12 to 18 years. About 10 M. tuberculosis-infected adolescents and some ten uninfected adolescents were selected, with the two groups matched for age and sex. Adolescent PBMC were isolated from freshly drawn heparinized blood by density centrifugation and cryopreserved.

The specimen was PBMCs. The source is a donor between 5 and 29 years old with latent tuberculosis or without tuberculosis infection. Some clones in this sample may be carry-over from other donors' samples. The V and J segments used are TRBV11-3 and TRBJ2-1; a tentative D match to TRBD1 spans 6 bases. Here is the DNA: TGTGCCAGCAGCTCGGACAGCTACAATGAGCAGTTCTTC. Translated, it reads CASSSDSYNEQFF.